These 20 T cell receptor beta chains originate from one sample sequenced in a study of blood T cell repertoires in COVID-19 (dated by TCRdb to 2019 to 2021). Preparation of the library involved the immunoSEQ multiplex PCR assay. The clones in this table, taken by TCRdb from immuneACCESS, are in-frame only. Not every clone is retained; where verified, under half of the shortfall comes from an unresolved V gene, and the cause of the rest is unknown. A total of under 100,000 clones appear in this sample, around 80% of them only once. The ten biggest clones cover 10% of the sample. The specimen was peripheral blood. These receptors all stem from a man aged 60-69 years with acute or convalescent COVID-19.

This chain links TRBV5-1 with TRBJ2-2; 7 bases match TRBD2. Losses at the gene ends were 7 bases for V and 3 bases for J; bases not matched to a gene: 9. The CDR3 loop spans 15 amino acids. Germline lookup yields CDR1 SGHRS and CDR2 YFSETQ. CDR3 sequence: CASFQGAGDTGELFF. The CDR3 DNA is TGCGCCAGCTTTCAGGGCGCGGGGGACACCGGGGAGCTGTTTTTT.

This chain joins TRBV28 and TRBJ2-7, with TRBD1 identical over 11 bases. The CDR3 contains 15 residues. Germline-derived CDR1 and CDR2 are MDHEN and SYDVKM. After removal of 7 bases from V and 5 bases from J, the junction contained 10 bases not matched to a gene. The CDR3 reads CASTPSPGQGDEQYF. CDR3 sequence (DNA): TGTGCCAGCACCCCCTCACCGGGACAGGGGGACGAGCAGTACTTC.

This rearrangement joins TRBV19 to TRBJ2-1; 11 positions match TRBD2. The V gene end was trimmed by 3 bases and the J gene end by 6 bases; junction bases not matched to a gene: 7. The CDR3 runs to 16 residues. Germline-derived CDR1 and CDR2 are LNHDA and SQIVND (reference sequence). The CDR3 region has the DNA TGTGCCAGTAGTATCGACGCTAGCGGGGGGATCAATGAGCAGTTCTTC. It codes for CASSIDASGGINEQFF.

The chain recombines TRBV5-4 with TRBJ2-1; TRBD1 might be the D (5 bases). Germline values: CDR1 SGHNT, CDR2 YYREEE (reference sequence). V lost 2 bases and J lost 8, with 11 bases in between. CDR3 size: 13 residues. As DNA, the CDR3 is TGTGCCAGCAGCTTTCCACAGGCCGATGAGCAGTTCTTC. It specifies CASSFPQADEQFF.

The chain is built from TRBV5-1 and TRBJ1-3; the D gene is possibly TRBD1 (5 bases). V was cut by 0 bases and J by 0 bases, with 10 bases left in between. Germline V lookup: CDR1 SGHRS, CDR2 YFSETQ. The CDR3 sequence is 16 residues long. The CDR3 DNA sequence: TGCGCCAGCAGCTTGGGACAGTACAGCTCTGGAAACACCATATATTTT. Translation: CASSLGQYSSGNTIYF.

The rearrangement uses TRBV14 and TRBJ1-1, with 7 bases that match TRBD1. This CDR3 has 15 amino acids. Germline V gene sequence: CDR1 SGHDN, CDR2 FVKESK. J lost 0 bases, V lost 5 bases, and 6 bases had no gene match. CDR3: CASSLRRGLNTEAFF. The CDR3 DNA reads as TGTGCCAGCAGCTTAAGGAGGGGGCTGAACACTGAAGCTTTCTTT.

The CDR3 is CASSRGTGNSPLHF. The DNA for the CDR3 is TGTGCCAGCTCACGGGGGACAGGGAATTCACCCCTCCACTTT. This chain uses TRBV18 with TRBJ1-6; 9 nucleotides align to TRBD1. The CDR3 runs 14 residues. Germline V gene lookup returns CDR1 KGHSH and CDR2 LQKENI. V lost 4 bases, J lost 7 bases, and 2 bases stayed unmatched. Supplemented by reference TRBV18 and TRBJ1-6, the full variable domain reads NAGVMQNPRHLVRRRGQEARLRCSPMKGHSHVYWYRQLPEEGLKFMVYLQKENIIDESGMPKERFSAEFPKEGPSILRIQQVVRGDSAAYFCASSRGTGNSPLHFGNGTRLTVT.

The CDR3 loop is CASSFDRASSGNTIYF. The DNA of the CDR3 is TGTGCCAGCAGCTTTGACAGGGCTAGCTCTGGAAACACCATATATTTT. The rearrangement joins TRBV7-2 to TRBJ1-3; TRBD1 matches at 7 bases. This CDR3 is 16 amino acids long. Germline assignment: CDR1 SGHTA and CDR2 FQGNSA. J was trimmed by 0 bases and V by 3 bases; bases with no gene match: 5.

The V gene is TRBV29-1, the J gene TRBJ1-1; 7 bases align to TRBD1. This CDR3 has 11 amino acids. Germline CDR1 and CDR2: SQVTM and ANQGSEA. Losses at the gene ends were 6 bases for V and 9 bases for J; bases not matched to a gene: 7. The CDR3 DNA is TGCAGCGTCATGGGGACAGCCAAAGCTTTCTTT. This codes for CSVMGTAKAFF.

In its sample, this clone was seen a few times. The chain uses TRBV19 and TRBJ1-2; D is unclear. The CDR3 contains 15 residues. V was clipped by 4 bases and J by 2 bases, with 14 bases between them. The V gene's germline CDR1 is LNHDA and CDR2 SQIVND (reference sequence). CDR3 amino acids: CASSNPPGSNYGYTF. DNA of the CDR3: TGTGCCAGTAGTAACCCTCCGGGGTCCAACTATGGCTACACCTTC.

The chain links TRBV18 to TRBJ1-5; 8 bases line up with TRBD1. CDR3 length: 15 amino acids. Germline V gene lookup returns CDR1 KGHSH and CDR2 LQKENI. The ends lost 4 bases at V and 6 bases at J; junction bases unmatched: 8. The CDR3 spells CASSLDRGSIQPQHF. The CDR3 coding sequence is TGTGCCAGCTCACTCGACAGGGGTAGTATTCAGCCCCAGCATTTT. Full variable domain (missing parts from reference TRBV18 and TRBJ1-5): NAGVMQNPRHLVRRRGQEARLRCSPMKGHSHVYWYRQLPEEGLKFMVYLQKENIIDESGMPKERFSAEFPKEGPSILRIQQVVRGDSAAYFCASSLDRGSIQPQHFGDGTRLSIL.

The V call is TRBV28, the J call TRBJ2-7, with 10 bases fitting TRBD2. V gave up 5 bases and J gave up 4 bases; unmatched junction bases: 8. Germline CDR1 MDHEN, CDR2 SYDVKM. The CDR3 spans 15 residues. In nucleotides, the CDR3 is TGTGCCAGCAGTCCCCCTAGCGGGAGTAAATACGAGCAGTACTTC. Translation: CASSPPSGSKYEQYF.

The J gene is TRBJ2-2, the V gene TRBV4-3; the match to TRBD2 covers 12 bases. Trimming cost V 3 bases and J 2 bases; bases outside gene matches: 7. Germline V CDR1 and CDR2: LGHNA, YSLEER. The CDR3 is made up of 18 amino acids. The CDR3 region is CASSQDLAGGQNTGELFF. DNA for the CDR3: TGCGCCAGCAGCCAGGACCTAGCGGGGGGGCAAAACACCGGGGAGCTGTTTTTT.

The chain couples TRBV27 to TRBJ1-2, with no clear D. The CDR3 consists of 14 residues. Trimming removed 5 bases from V and 1 base from J, with 11 bases in between. Looked up from germline, CDR1 is MNHEY and CDR2 is SMNVEV (reference sequence). Here the CDR3 DNA reads TGTGCCAGCAGTCCGAAGACGGGTAACTATGGCTACACCTTC. Translation: CASSPKTGNYGYTF.

The gene calls are TRBV28 and TRBJ1-1; D uncertain. Germline V gene lookup returns CDR1 MDHEN and CDR2 SYDVKM. With 4 bases removed from V and 10 bases from J, the gap between germline ends came to 13 bases. The CDR3 consists of 12 residues. DNA of the CDR3: TGTGCCAGCAGTTCCGGGAGGACGACAGCTTTCTTT. Protein: CASSSGRTTAFF. Filled out from reference TRBV28 and TRBJ1-1, the complete variable domain reads DVKVTQSSRYLVKRTGEKVFLECVQDMDHENMFWYRQDPGLGLRLIYFSYDVKMKEKGDIPEGYSVSREKKERFSLILESASTNQTSMYLCASSSGRTTAFFGQGTRLTVV.

The rearrangement links TRBV29-1 to TRBJ1-5, with D unresolved. With 3 bases removed from V and 0 bases from J, the gap between germline ends came to 9 bases. CDR3 length equals 14 residues. Germline lookup yields CDR1 SQVTM and CDR2 ANQGSEA. The CDR3 DNA is TGCAGCGTTGATTCGGGGAGTAGCAATCAGCCCCAGCATTTT. Encoded protein: CSVDSGSSNQPQHF.

The chain carries TRBV5-1 and TRBJ1-1; TRBD1 is a possible D gene (5 bases). V lost 0 bases, J lost 8 bases, and 11 bases lay in between. Germline V gene data show CDR1 as SGHRS and CDR2 as YFSETQ. The CDR3 has 13 residues. The DNA of the CDR3 is TGCGCCAGCAGCTTGGGGAACCAGGGAGAAGCTTTCTTT. Protein: CASSLGNQGEAFF.

Remarks on this clone: Other DNA sequences from this sample encode an identical CDR3 as well. The chain is built from TRBV7-2 and TRBJ1-5; D might be TRBD1 (6 bases). The CDR3 is 13 amino acids. Between the trimmed V and J ends, which lost 3 bases and 4 bases, there was a span of 7 bases. Per the germline V gene, CDR1 is SGHTA and CDR2 is FQGNSA. The CDR3 region is CASSLTGNQPQHF. The CDR3 DNA reads as TGTGCCAGCAGCTTGACAGGTAATCAGCCCCAGCATTTT.

This clone was seen a handful of times. The V call is TRBV11-1, the J call TRBJ1-6; 7 bases match TRBD1. This CDR3 contains 13 residues. Germline V lookup: CDR1 SGHAT, CDR2 FQDESV (reference sequence). V was clipped by 8 bases and J by 10 bases; unmatched bases: 8. This CDR3 reads CASRDRVGSPLHF. The CDR3 coding sequence is TGTGCCAGCCGCGACAGGGTTGGGTCACCCCTCCACTTT.

For this clone: At the DNA level, this CDR3 is encoded by other sequences in the same sample as well. The chain couples TRBV5-1 to TRBJ2-1, with 8 bases matching TRBD1. Germline V gene sequence: CDR1 SGHRS, CDR2 YFSETQ. This CDR3 has 16 amino acids. After removal of 2 bases from V and 5 bases from J, the junction contained 9 bases not matched to a gene. The CDR3 protein is CASSLLGQVGDNEQFF. The CDR3, as DNA: TGCGCCAGCAGCTTACTGGGACAGGTTGGGGACAATGAGCAGTTCTTC.